Given below is one T cell receptor (beta chain) in context. The sample comes from a study of CD8 T cells in ankylosing spondylitis. Per germline, CDR1 LNHNV and CDR2 YYDKDF (reference sequence). V lost 3 bases to trimming and J lost 6 bases, with 12 bases between them. The CDR3 extends over 13 amino acids. TCRdb reprocessed the 5' RACE reads via MiXCR and lists one record per CDR3 protein. The table records 110,000 to 150,000 distinct CDR3 sequences, roughly 7.7% of them present only once. The source is a male donor with ankylosing spondylitis. V gene TRBV15 combines with J gene TRBJ2-7; the D gene could be TRBD1 or TRBD2 (5 bases each). Sequencing was done on a sample of synovial fluid, either unsorted or a sorted T cell fraction (not recorded which). This CDR3 is CATSSRTGGEQYF. The CDR3 nucleotides are TGTGCCACCAGCAGTCGGACTGGGGGCGAGCAGTACTTC.